The 32 T cell receptor beta chains in this list originate from one sample, sequenced in a study of beta chain features in type 1 diabetes. Isolated RNA was reverse transcribed in full, so expressed TCRB transcripts were sequenced. Clones were read by immunoSEQ multiplex PCR, and TCRdb kept only the in-frame ones, dropping some. The sample shows about 360,000 clones, 10% to 15% of them seen only once. The sequenced material came from naive CD4+ T cells from blood. The receptor source for this set is a man aged 18 to 30 in good health.

The chain has TRBV7-2 and TRBJ1-2; D gene uncertain. The CDR3 totals 15 residues. The germline CDR1 and CDR2 sequences are SGHTA and FQGNSA. The ends were cut back, 1 base at V and 2 bases at J, with 11 bases in the middle. CDR3 amino acids: CASSLVAGGNYGYTF. Written as DNA, the CDR3 is TGTGCCAGCAGCTTAGTGGCGGGTGGCAACTATGGCTACACCTTC.

This clone was observed a handful of times. This chain connects TRBV4-3 to TRBJ1-6; unclear D gene. Germline V lookup: CDR1 LGHNA, CDR2 YSLEER. The CDR3 has 16 amino acids. V was shortened by 0 bases and J by 5 bases, with 11 bases between the two germline ends. The CDR3 region has the DNA TGCGCCAGCAGCCAAGATCGAGGGATCAATAATTCACCCCTCCACTTT. Its protein product is CASSQDRGINNSPLHF.

This rearrangement joins TRBV28 to TRBJ2-7; 10 nucleotides match TRBD2. Trimming at V came to 2 bases and at J to 3 bases, leaving 4 bases not matched to a gene. CDR1 is MDHEN and CDR2 is SYDVKM in the germline V gene. The CDR3 runs 15 residues. CDR3 sequence reads: CASSLTASGSYEQYF. CDR3 DNA: TGTGCCAGCAGTTTAACGGCTAGCGGGAGCTACGAGCAGTACTTC.

This clone was observed a handful of times. The chain has TRBV10-3 and TRBJ2-1; TRBD2 matches at 9 bases. Germline V gene lookup returns CDR1 ENHRY and CDR2 SYGVKD. This CDR3 spans 14 amino acids. Trimming at V came to 11 bases and at J to 7 bases, leaving 12 bases not matched to a gene. The chain's CDR3 is CAVGGAGGWNEQFF. DNA for the CDR3: TGTGCCGTGGGAGGAGCGGGGGGTTGGAATGAGCAGTTCTTC.

This clone showed up many times. This sequence joins TRBV29-1 and TRBJ2-1; D is undetermined. V lost 2 bases, J lost 4 bases, and 12 bases lay in between. Germline lookup yields CDR1 SQVTM and CDR2 ANQGSEA. CDR3 length: 14 residues. This CDR3 is CSVEPLGSYNEQFF. Here the CDR3 DNA reads TGCAGCGTTGAACCCCTTGGCAGTTACAATGAGCAGTTCTTC.

This clone has just a few counts. The genes are TRBV5-6 and TRBJ2-1, with 11 bases fitting TRBD1. The CDR3 runs to 16 residues. The germline gives CDR1 SGHDT, CDR2 YYEEEE. With V trimmed by 3 bases and J by 0 bases, 2 bases remained unmatched. In DNA form, the CDR3 reads TGTGCCAGCAGCTGGGACAGGGGGAGCTCCTACAATGAGCAGTTCTTC. Protein sequence: CASSWDRGSSYNEQFF.

The chain joins TRBV18 to TRBJ1-5; 7 bases align to TRBD1. Germline V gene sequence: CDR1 KGHSH, CDR2 LQKENI. This CDR3 is built from 15 residues. The V segment lost 5 bases and the J segment 1 base; nucleotides outside the gene matches: 5. The chain's CDR3 is CASSAGTASNQPQHF. The CDR3 nucleotides read TGTGCCAGCTCAGCCGGGACAGCGAGCAATCAGCCCCAGCATTTT.

The chain is built from TRBV7-2 and TRBJ2-1, with TRBD1 identical over 12 bases. Germline lookup yields CDR1 SGHTA and CDR2 FQGNSA. V was pared by 5 bases and J by 8 bases, with 10 bases of the junction left unmatched. The CDR3 consists of 16 residues. CDR3 region: CASSPGGTGGRDEQFF. The DNA for the CDR3 is TGTGCCAGCAGCCCTGGGGGGACAGGGGGCCGGGATGAGCAGTTCTTC.

The rearrangement joins TRBV4-2 to TRBJ2-3, with a tentative D call TRBD2 (5 bases). Trimming removed 1 base at V and 6 bases at J, with 11 bases between. The CDR3 has 14 amino acids. Germline V gene data show CDR1 as LGHNA and CDR2 as YNFKEQ. CDR3 DNA sequence: TGTGCCAGCAGCCAAGCCGGGTCTAGCGATACGCAGTATTTT. Protein: CASSQAGSSDTQYF.

This clone was picked up a small number of times. The chain recombines TRBV4-3 with TRBJ2-7, with D possibly matching TRBD2 (6 bases). The V end lost 1 base, the J end lost 7 bases, and 20 bases lay between the germline ends. The CDR3 contains 16 residues. Germline assignment: CDR1 LGHNA and CDR2 YSLEER. The CDR3 DNA reads as TGCGCCAGCAGCCAAGTAACTAGCCGGGCTAGTTGGGAGCAGTACTTC. This sequence encodes CASSQVTSRASWEQYF.

This clone occurred a few times. This specimen includes other DNA sequences encoding the same CDR3. This chain connects TRBV9 to TRBJ2-5, with D possibly TRBD2 on 5 matching bases. Trimming left V 2 bases short and J 0 bases short, with 8 bases between. CDR3 length: 14 residues. CDR1 is SGDLS and CDR2 is YYNGEE in the germline V gene. In DNA, the CDR3 is TGTGCCAGCAGCGTCGGACTCTACCAAGAGACCCAGTACTTC. Its protein is CASSVGLYQETQYF.

This clone was detected only a few times. J is TRBJ2-3 and V is TRBV29-1; 11 bases match TRBD2. Germline V gene data show CDR1 as SQVTM and CDR2 as ANQGSEA. V lost 7 bases, J lost 4 bases, and 10 bases stayed unmatched. CDR3 length: 15 residues. The CDR3 DNA is TGCAGCGGAGGAGAGCTAGCGGGGGGACCAGATACGCAGTATTTT. The encoded protein is CSGGELAGGPDTQYF.

This clone was counted a few times. The chain is built from TRBV6-6 and TRBJ2-7; no clear D gene. The CDR3 is made up of 11 amino acids. V lost 1 base to trimming and J lost 6 bases, with 4 bases between them. CDR1 and CDR2 from the germline V gene are MNHNY and SVGAGI (reference sequence). The CDR3 DNA sequence: TGTGCCAGCAGTTACTGGAGCGAGCAGTACTTC. It is translated as CASSYWSEQYF.

This clone was seen just once. The genes are TRBV7-3 and TRBJ2-1, with TRBD2 identical over 7 bases. Trimming removed 5 bases from V and 8 bases from J; junction bases left unmatched: 12. There are 15 residues in the CDR3. Germline lookup yields CDR1 SGHTA and CDR2 FQGTGA. The CDR3 spells CASSPRGGSRYEQFF. For the CDR3, the DNA is TGTGCCAGCAGCCCGCGGGGCGGGAGCCGTTATGAGCAGTTCTTC. Looking up the rest from reference TRBV7-3 and TRBJ2-1 gives the full variable domain: GAGVSQTPSNKVTEKGKYVELRCDPISGHTALYWYRQSLGQGPEFLIYFQGTGAADDSGLPNDRFFAVRPEGSVSTLKIQRTERGDSAVYLCASSPRGGSRYEQFFGPGTRLTVL.

This clone was recorded only once. This chain uses TRBV5-1 with TRBJ2-2; D may be TRBD1 (6 bases). The CDR3 is 15 residues long. In germline, CDR1 is SGHRS, CDR2 YFSETQ. Trimming cost V 2 bases and J 0 bases, with 8 bases left between them. The CDR3 region has the DNA TGCGCCAGCAGCTTTGGGGACACGAACACCGGGGAGCTGTTTTTT. The encoded protein is CASSFGDTNTGELFF.

This clone showed up just a few times. This chain joins TRBV10-3 and TRBJ2-7; possible D gene TRBD1, 6 bases. The CDR3 sequence is 15 residues long. The V gene lost 3 bases and the J gene lost 0 bases, with 12 bases spanning the gap. Germline V gene sequence: CDR1 ENHRY, CDR2 SYGVKD. Here the CDR3 reads CAISDPRQDSYEQYF. DNA of the CDR3: TGTGCCATCAGTGATCCGAGACAGGACTCCTACGAGCAGTACTTC.

The chain carries TRBV2 and TRBJ2-1; D unclear. Germline CDR1 is SNHLY and CDR2 is FYNNEI. This CDR3 is 16 amino acids long. V lost 7 bases to trimming and J lost 0 bases, with 16 bases between them. CDR3 region: CASKASLSSSYNEQFF. The CDR3 nucleotides are TGTGCCAGCAAAGCGAGTCTATCTAGCTCCTACAATGAGCAGTTCTTC.

V gene TRBV9 combines with J gene TRBJ1-6; D uncertain. CDR1 is SGDLS and CDR2 is YYNGEE in the germline V gene. The CDR3 sequence is 15 residues long. V was clipped by 0 bases and J by 10 bases, with 14 bases between them. The CDR3 coding sequence is TGTGCCAGCAGCGTAGGGAGGGTGGAAGGATCACCCCTCCACTTT. This sequence encodes CASSVGRVEGSPLHF. Using reference TRBV9 and TRBJ1-6 for the parts outside the CDR3, the full variable domain is DSGVTQTPKHLITATGQRVTLRCSPRSGDLSVYWYQQSLDQGLQFLIQYYNGEERAKGNILERFSAQQFPDLHSELNLSSLELGDSALYFCASSVGRVEGSPLHFGNGTRLTVT.

The chain recombines TRBV7-3 with TRBJ2-7, with 7 bases that match TRBD1. CDR3 length: 14 residues. Germline CDR1 and CDR2: SGHTA and FQGTGA. Losses at the gene ends were 3 bases for V and 0 bases for J; bases not matched to a gene: 2. CDR3 amino acids: CASSLAGGSYEQYF. The CDR3 DNA follows: TGTGCCAGCAGCTTGGCAGGGGGCTCCTACGAGCAGTACTTC.

This clone has a handful of counts. The chain uses TRBV7-8 and TRBJ1-5; no clear D. The CDR3 has 15 amino acids. Germline V gene data show CDR1 as SGHVS and CDR2 as FQNEAQ. V was clipped by 5 bases and J by 3 bases, with 14 bases between them. CDR3 protein: CASSKSRVSNQPQHF. The CDR3 DNA reads TGTGCCAGCAGCAAATCTCGGGTCTCCAATCAGCCCCAGCATTTT.

J is TRBJ2-7 and V is TRBV19; a weak D match, TRBD2 (5 bases). This CDR3 has 14 amino acids. Trimming pared 10 bases from V and 9 bases from J, leaving 25 bases between. The germline V gene encodes CDR1 LNHDA and CDR2 SQIVND (reference sequence). The CDR3 DNA is TGTGCCACCCAACCGTCTGGGTTGATGGCGGGGCAGTACTTC. Its protein is CATQPSGLMAGQYF.

The table lists this clone with a few counts. This sequence joins TRBV29-1 and TRBJ2-3, with 11 positions matching TRBD2. Trimming removed 6 bases from V and 4 bases from J; junction bases left unmatched: 6. Germline V gene lookup returns CDR1 SQVTM and CDR2 ANQGSEA. The CDR3 is 14 residues long. This CDR3 is CSVATSGSPDTQYF. The CDR3 bases are TGCAGCGTGGCCACTAGCGGGAGCCCAGATACGCAGTATTTT.

This sequence joins TRBV7-9 and TRBJ2-1; 9 nucleotides line up with TRBD2. Germline V lookup: CDR1 SEHNR, CDR2 FQNEAQ (reference sequence). Unmatched junction bases numbered 4, after V lost 3 bases and J lost 4 bases. The CDR3 runs to 15 residues. Here the CDR3 reads CASSFLAGRYNEQFF. The CDR3 region has the DNA TGTGCCAGCAGCTTCCTAGCGGGAAGGTACAATGAGCAGTTCTTC.

The CDR3: CAISAGQPARAFF. The CDR3 region has the DNA TGTGCCATCAGTGCGGGACAGCCAGCGAGGGCTTTCTTT. J is TRBJ1-1 and V is TRBV10-3; TRBD1 matches 7 bases. With V trimmed by 4 bases and J by 11 bases, 10 bases remained unmatched. The CDR3 extends over 13 amino acids. Germline-derived CDR1 and CDR2 are ENHRY and SYGVKD.

This clone was counted between two and nine times. This chain joins TRBV18 and TRBJ1-6; no clear D. Per germline, CDR1 KGHSH and CDR2 LQKENI. There are 15 residues in the CDR3. V was trimmed by 0 bases and J by 7 bases, leaving 10 bases between them. CDR3: CASSPPGRSNSPLHF. The CDR3 DNA reads TGTGCCAGCTCACCACCGGGCCGCTCCAATTCACCCCTCCACTTT.

There are a few counts of this clone. V is TRBV30 and J is TRBJ2-3; 7 nucleotides agree with TRBD2. This CDR3 is 16 amino acids long. After removal of 4 bases from V and 2 bases from J, the junction contained 12 bases not matched to a gene. CDR1 and CDR2 (germline): GTSNPN, SVGIG (reference sequence). The CDR3 sequence is CAWTRGVAGHTDTQYF. In nucleotides, the CDR3 is TGTGCCTGGACCCGTGGGGTAGCGGGTCACACAGATACGCAGTATTTT. Full variable domain (rest looked up from reference TRBV30 and TRBJ2-3): SQTIHQWPATLVQPVGSPLSLECTVEGTSNPNLYWYRQAAGRGLQLLFYSVGIGQISSEVPQNLSASRPQDRQFILSSKKLLLSDSGFYLCAWTRGVAGHTDTQYFGPGTRLTVL.

This clone was picked up a small number of times. The chain recombines TRBV7-2 with TRBJ2-7, with TRBD2 matching 10 bases. The germline V gene has CDR1 SGHTA and CDR2 FQGNSA. This CDR3 has 15 amino acids. Trimming at V came to 5 bases and at J to 0 bases, leaving 4 bases not matched to a gene. The CDR3 reads CASSTTSGISYEQYF. The CDR3 DNA sequence: TGTGCCAGCAGCACCACTAGCGGGATCTCCTACGAGCAGTACTTC.

This clone was counted only a few times. V usage is TRBV10-3 and J usage is TRBJ1-4; D ambiguous. V dropped 6 bases and J dropped 7 bases, with 18 bases sitting between them. CDR3 size: 15 residues. Germline CDR1 ENHRY, CDR2 SYGVKD. DNA of the CDR3: TGTGCCATCAGCGACGACGTCAAGGCGGGTGAAAAACTGTTTTTT. Its protein product is CAISDDVKAGEKLFF.

This clone was seen more than once but under ten times. This CDR3 reads CASSYSGGRAEAFF. CDR3 DNA sequence: TGTGCCAGCAGTTACTCGGGGGGGAGGGCTGAAGCTTTCTTT. V and J are TRBV6-6 and TRBJ1-1, with a tentative D call TRBD1 (5 bases). CDR1 and CDR2 from the germline V gene are MNHNY and SVGAGI (reference sequence). This CDR3 has 14 amino acids. V was clipped by 0 bases and J by 6 bases, with 11 bases between them.

This clone was seen a handful of times. The chain uses TRBV11-1 and TRBJ2-3; weak D call: TRBD1 (5 bases). Germline lookup yields CDR1 SGHAT and CDR2 FQDESV (reference sequence). With 1 base removed from V and 1 base from J, the gap between germline ends came to 6 bases. The CDR3 loop spans 14 amino acids. The CDR3 loop is CASSLEGGTDTQYF. CDR3 nucleotide sequence: TGTGCCAGCAGCTTAGAAGGGGGCACAGATACGCAGTATTTT. Variable domain in full (rest from reference TRBV11-1 and TRBJ2-3): EAEVAQSPRYKITEKSQAVAFWCDPISGHATLYWYRQILGQGPELLVQFQDESVVDDSQLPKDRFSAERLKGVDSTLKIQPAELGDSAMYLCASSLEGGTDTQYFGPGTRLTVL.

The genes are TRBV11-3 and TRBJ2-3; the D gene is possibly TRBD2 (6 bases). Trimming stripped 5 bases from V and 5 bases from J, with 17 bases between. The CDR3 sequence is 15 residues long. Germline CDR1 reads SGHNT; CDR2 reads YENEEA. DNA for the CDR3: TGTGCCAGCAGCCTCTTCGGCGGGGCCCAAGATACGCAGTATTTT. Protein sequence: CASSLFGGAQDTQYF.

The J gene is TRBJ1-1, the V gene TRBV29-1; TRBD1 agrees at 9 bases. The CDR3 contains 14 residues. Germline V CDR1 and CDR2: SQVTM, ANQGSEA. After removal of 3 bases from V and 4 bases from J, the junction contained 6 bases not matched to a gene. CDR3 sequence (DNA): TGCAGCGTTGATGTGGGGACAGGGCTCACTGAAGCTTTCTTT. It translates to CSVDVGTGLTEAFF.